The entry below gives a single TCR beta chain sequence along with its context. Which antigen it targets is not known. The junction and the germline gene differ at one end; a read error may be behind it. The sample is drawn from a study of tumor-infiltrating lymphocytes in primary liver carcinoma (dated by TCRdb to the late 2010s). For context, the study as a whole: Of the five patients, three men and two women aged 30 to 69 years, four had hepatocellular carcinoma and one had combined HCC and intrahepatic cholangiocarcinoma. Reproducibility between technical replicate repertoires was high, with correlation coefficients above 0.95 and mean shared-clone rates about 0.9. A total of 35 specimens from 5 patients, comprising 25 or so tumor regions, 5 adjacent noncancerous liver tissues and 5 peripheral blood samples, were covered by TCRbeta repertoire sequencing. To link TCRbeta repertoire diversity with the local molecular phenotype, the approximately 27 tumor region samples were profiled using Agilent mRNA microarrays. Across five regions of each liver tumor, along with adjacent normal tissue and blood, the study brought together TCRbeta repertoire sequencing, expression microarrays and whole-exome sequencing. The tumors of the five patients were staged as T1-T3 N0M0, with maximum diameters ranging from roughly 4.2 to 10 cm. Each sample produced about 3.5 to 7.13 million productive TCRbeta reads, and read depth showed no significant difference between tissue types. What the study reported, not specific to this receptor: Just about 8-24% of top clones turned up in all five regions of a tumor, which suggests spatial heterogeneity among tumor-infiltrating T cells. The study included only a handful of patients, and the authors note findings should be validated in a larger study. Compared with blood, tumors had a significantly larger share of the repertoire taken up by the top 250 clones (p = 0.039). Only the TCR beta chain was sequenced, which likely underestimates true repertoire diversity because unpaired alpha chains were not captured. Repertoire overlap was found to be higher between tumor regions (mean approximately 35%) than between tumor-adjacent (roughly 17%) or tumor-blood (around 15%) pairs, consistent with antigen-driven expansion. Comparison of CD4+ and CD8+ T cell repertoires was precluded by the use of bulk unsorted samples.

Without any cell sorting, total RNA and DNA were extracted together from about 20-30 mg of bulk tissue using the AllPrep DNA/RNA mini kit. Between late 2015 and early 2016, five patients in China with histopathologically diagnosed primary liver carcinoma had their tumors surgically resected. At the time of sampling, the patients were treatment-naive and had chronic HBV infection. Each tumor was sampled at five spatially separated regions: the superior, inferior, left-lateral and right-lateral poles and the tumor centre. Histology showed that every tumor sample contained more than 90% viable tumor cells. Pieces of fresh tumor and adjacent tissue were cut in half, with one half kept in RNAlater at -80 degrees C and the other half sent for histology. Inclusive of the bounding cysteine and phenylalanine, the CDR3 is 16 residues long. CDR3 DNA is the only sequence kept; it has 48 bases, read in frame from the first base. Via the germline V gene, CDR1 is SGHAT and CDR2 FQNNGV.

TCRbeta-specific cDNA was reverse-transcribed from around 500 ng total RNA using a constant-region primer and ProtoScript II reverse transcriptase. Three nested multiplex PCR rounds, following a slightly modified ARM-PCR procedure, were used to build the TCRbeta libraries. Multiplex TRBV1-TRBV30 forward primers and a Cbeta reverse primer were used in the first two PCR rounds, each of which was run for 10 to 11 cycles. Sample barcodes and Illumina adapters were attached in a final 25-cycle PCR using Deep VentR polymerase. Before sequencing, amplicons of 200-500 bp were purified from gel using a QIAquick gel extraction kit. An Illumina HiSeq 2500 was used to sequence the TCRbeta amplicons with 250-bp paired-end reads. The paper's processing steps were these. Reads were quality-trimmed with Trimmomatic v0.33, and paired reads were merged with FLASH v1.2.11 to recover full CDR3 sequences. V, D and J germline segments were assigned to the rearranged TCRbeta sequences using MiGEC v1.2.1b. Clonotype statistics and Shannon-Wiener diversity indices were calculated with VDJtools v1.0.0. Except for diversity analysis, only the 250 most abundant clonotypes of each sample were used in subsequent analyses to reduce sampling bias. Clones were called with MiXCR by TCRdb after fastp trimmed the public reads at Q25, and only in-frame beta chains were retained. CDR3 protein duplicates are merged, each entry listing the most common genes and DNA. These V and J calls are TCRdb output, not the study's own analysis. The sample data list tens of thousands of distinct CDR3 sequences, and roughly two thirds of these were observed just once. The ten biggest clones cover approximately 37% of the sample.

The chain employs TRBV11-2 and TRBJ2-5; tentative D gene TRBD2, with 6 bases matching. The specimen was liver tumor tissue from sampling region 4. This sample's cell subset or site label indicates: tumor region T4, right-lateral pole. The origin of this receptor is a man in his forties with primary liver carcinoma and hepatitis B virus infection. The CDR3 reads CASSQSLGGGKETQYF. The bases read TGTGCCAGCAGCCAAAGTCTTGGTGGGGGGAAAGAGACCCAGTACTTT.